This T cell receptor (beta chain) was sequenced for a study of blood T cell repertoires in COVID-19. Some clones are missing from TCRdb's copy, which holds only in-frame ones; the method was immunoSEQ multiplex PCR. The sample consists of a few hundred thousand clones, 70% to 90% of them appearing once. Germline-derived CDR1 and CDR2 are LNHDA and SQIVND (reference sequence). Deletions cut 3 bases from V and 0 bases from J, with 12 bases between. CDR3 length: 17 amino acids. V usage is TRBV19 and J usage is TRBJ1-6; D possibly corresponds to TRBD1 (6 bases). Sequences were obtained from peripheral blood. This TCR was sampled from a man aged 50 to 59 with acute or convalescent COVID-19. CDR3 amino acids: CASSIGQSSSYNSPLHF. The CDR3 DNA follows: TGTGCCAGTAGTATTGGACAGTCGAGCTCCTATAATTCACCCCTCCACTTT. The entire variable domain, with the rest obtained from reference TRBV19 and TRBJ1-6, is as follows: DGGITQSPKYLFRKEGQNVTLSCEQNLNHDAMYWYRQDPGQGLRLIYYSQIVNDFQKGDIAEGYSVSREKKESFPLTVTSAQKNPTAFYLCASSIGQSSSYNSPLHFGNGTRLTVT.